The T cell receptor beta chain described here comes from a study of cytomegalovirus exposure and HLA in healthy donors. The CDR3 runs to 16 residues. V lost 1 base, J lost 3 bases, and 15 bases lay in between. CDR1 is SGHAT and CDR2 is FQNNGV in the germline V gene. Both 60 Vbeta primers and 13 Jbeta primers went into the PCR. Per the authors' pipeline: Some 80 million unique TCR beta chains, 10 million to 14 million shared, were counted in a later analysis. Some clones are missing from TCRdb's copy, which holds only in-frame ones; the method was immunoSEQ multiplex PCR. That table supplies the V and J calls and clone size; D and trimming were determined from the DNA. The sample lists about 77,000 clones, about four fifths occurring once.

The sequence derives from a man between 35 and 55 years old in good health and CMV-seronegative. The V gene is TRBV11-2, the J gene TRBJ1-2; perhaps TRBD1 as D (5 bases). The sample consisted of PBMCs. In DNA form, the CDR3 reads TGTGCCAGCAGCTTAGGGGCGTGGGGGAGGGACTATGGCTACACCTTC. This sequence encodes CASSLGAWGRDYGYTF.